This is a list of T cell receptor beta chains from one sample in a study of blood T cell repertoires in COVID-19. Sequencing used immunoSEQ multiplex PCR; TCRdb keeps in-frame clones, though not all of them. Of around 200,000 clones listed, nearly 90% are singletons. Sample: peripheral blood. These receptor sequences come from a woman aged 18-29 years who had recovered from COVID-19. The CDR3 runs from the conserved cysteine through the conserved F or W. D genes are given only for firm matches. Only some rows state a clone size, as once, few, many or a class for expanded clones.

D: -; size: -; length: 13; V: TRBV20-1; J: TRBJ1-5; CDR3: CSASRGAGQPQHF; DNA: TGCAGTGCTAGTCGGGGGGCCGGTCAGCCCCAGCATTTT
D: TRBD2; size: -; length: 13; V: TRBV15; J: TRBJ2-7; CDR3: CATRKAGVKEQYF; DNA: TGTGCCACCAGGAAAGCGGGAGTAAAAGAGCAGTACTTC
D: TRBD2; size: once; length: 19; V: TRBV29-1; J: TRBJ2-3; CDR3: CSVAGLAGGEGSGTDTQYF; DNA: TGCAGCGTTGCGGGACTAGCGGGAGGTGAAGGGAGTGGGACAGATACGCAGTATTTT
D: TRBD1; size: once; length: 19; V: TRBV28; J: TRBJ1-5; CDR3: CASSLPGQGSSYSNQPQHF; DNA: TGTGCCAGCAGTCTTCCGGGACAGGGGTCGTCATATAGCAATCAGCCCCAGCATTTT
D: TRBD1; size: -; length: 16; V: TRBV27; J: TRBJ2-2; CDR3: CASSVHDRGPTGELFF; DNA: TGTGCCAGCAGTGTCCACGACAGGGGGCCCACCGGGGAGCTGTTTTTT
D: TRBD2; size: -; length: 13; V: TRBV6-4; J: TRBJ2-1; CDR3: CAIAGTSGNEQFF; DNA: TGTGCCATCGCCGGGACTAGCGGGAATGAGCAGTTCTTC
D: -; size: once; length: 13; V: TRBV19; J: TRBJ1-5; CDR3: CASKFGANQPQHF; DNA: TGTGCCAGTAAATTTGGGGCCAATCAGCCCCAGCATTTT
D: TRBD2; size: -; length: 15; V: TRBV19; J: TRBJ2-7; CDR3: CASSWGGRTSYEQYF; DNA: TGTGCCAGTAGCTGGGGGGGACGTACCTCCTACGAGCAGTACTTC
D: -; size: -; length: 12; V: TRBV5-1; J: TRBJ2-7; CDR3: CASSLSSREQYF; DNA: TGCGCCAGCAGCTTAAGCTCTCGGGAGCAGTACTTC
D: TRBD2; size: -; length: 14; V: TRBV29-1; J: TRBJ2-3; CDR3: CSVGTGGSTDTQYF; DNA: TGCAGCGTTGGAACGGGAGGGAGCACAGATACGCAGTATTTT
D: TRBD2; size: medium-sized; length: 16; V: TRBV5-6; J: TRBJ2-7; CDR3: CASSFRWSGSFAEQYF; DNA: TGTGCCAGCAGCTTTCGATGGAGCGGGAGTTTTGCGGAGCAGTACTTC
D: -; size: -; length: 11; V: TRBV20-1; J: TRBJ1-1; CDR3: CSAGRGAGFFF; DNA: TGCAGTGCTGGCCGGGGGGCTGGATTTTTCTTT
D: TRBD1; size: -; length: 13; V: TRBV6-5; J: TRBJ1-5; CDR3: CASSWDRGQPQHF; DNA: TGTGCCAGCAGTTGGGACAGGGGACAGCCCCAGCATTTT
D: -; size: -; length: 12; V: TRBV29-1; J: TRBJ2-2; CDR3: CSVWGGGGELFF; DNA: TGCAGCGTTTGGGGAGGTGGCGGGGAGCTGTTTTTT
D: -; size: -; length: 13; V: TRBV5-6; J: TRBJ1-1; CDR3: CASSLYLGLEAFF; DNA: TGTGCCAGCAGCTTGTACTTGGGGCTTGAAGCTTTCTTT
D: -; size: -; length: 13; V: TRBV7-9; J: TRBJ1-2; CDR3: CASTPEANYGYTF; DNA: TGTGCCAGCACCCCAGAGGCTAACTATGGCTACACCTTC
D: TRBD2; size: few; length: 16; V: TRBV6-2/TRBV6-3; J: TRBJ2-3; CDR3: CASSPPLAGVVDTQYF; DNA: TGTGCCAGCAGCCCACCCCTAGCGGGAGTGGTAGATACGCAGTATTTT
D: TRBD2; size: -; length: 16; V: TRBV14; J: TRBJ2-5; CDR3: CASRKLAGGLQETQYF; DNA: TGTGCCAGCAGGAAACTAGCGGGAGGGCTTCAAGAGACCCAGTACTTC
D: TRBD1; size: -; length: 15; V: TRBV4-3; J: TRBJ1-2; CDR3: CASSQDDRGRNGYTF; DNA: TGCGCCAGCAGCCAAGACGACAGGGGGCGTAATGGCTACACCTTC
D: TRBD1; size: -; length: 15; V: TRBV5-4; J: TRBJ1-2; CDR3: CASSPADRVPFGYTF; DNA: TGTGCCAGCAGCCCGGCGGACAGGGTACCTTTTGGCTACACCTTC
D: -; size: -; length: 12; V: TRBV6-4; J: TRBJ1-5; CDR3: CAQGTDYQPQHF; DNA: TGTGCCCAGGGAACAGACTATCAGCCCCAGCATTTT
D: -; size: -; length: 16; V: TRBV9; J: TRBJ2-7; CDR3: CASSVGAQGITYEQYF; DNA: TGTGCCAGCAGCGTAGGGGCCCAGGGCATCACCTACGAGCAGTACTTC
D: -; size: -; length: 14; V: TRBV6-6; J: TRBJ2-5; CDR3: CASSRTMYQETQYF; DNA: TGTGCCAGCAGTAGAACTATGTACCAAGAGACCCAGTACTTC
D: TRBD1; size: once; length: 14; V: TRBV28; J: TRBJ2-2; CDR3: CAVLATGTTGELFF; DNA: TGTGCCGTCTTGGCGACAGGGACGACCGGGGAGCTGTTTTTT
D: -; size: -; length: 14; V: TRBV27; J: TRBJ1-1; CDR3: CASSWTKMNTEAFF; DNA: TGTGCCAGCAGTTGGACAAAAATGAACACTGAAGCTTTCTTT
D: TRBD2; size: -; length: 14; V: TRBV7-3; J: TRBJ2-1; CDR3: CASSPGLAGGEQFF; DNA: TGTGCCAGCAGCCCCGGACTAGCAGGAGGTGAGCAGTTCTTC
D: -; size: -; length: 13; V: TRBV7-2; J: TRBJ2-5; CDR3: CASSLFRQETQYF; DNA: TGTGCCAGCAGCTTATTCAGACAAGAGACCCAGTACTTC
D: -; size: -; length: 16; V: TRBV7-3; J: TRBJ2-1; CDR3: CASSLTESSSYNEQFF; DNA: TGTGCCAGCAGCTTAACAGAGTCAAGCTCCTACAATGAGCAGTTCTTC
D: -; size: few; length: 12; V: TRBV9; J: TRBJ2-1; CDR3: CASSVAYNEQFF; DNA: TGTGCCAGCAGCGTAGCTTACAATGAGCAGTTCTTC
D: TRBD2; size: -; length: 15; V: TRBV4-1; J: TRBJ2-5; CDR3: CASSHSSGVRETQYF; DNA: TGCGCCAGCAGCCACTCTAGCGGGGTGAGGGAGACCCAGTACTTC
D: TRBD1; size: -; length: 14; V: TRBV5-1; J: TRBJ1-5; CDR3: CASSRGTDNQPQHF; DNA: TGCGCCAGCAGCCGTGGGACAGACAATCAGCCCCAGCATTTT
D: -; size: -; length: 15; V: TRBV19; J: TRBJ2-4; CDR3: CASSLGPSEENIQYF; DNA: TGTGCCAGTAGCTTAGGGCCTAGCGAAGAAAACATTCAGTACTTC
D: -; size: few; length: 15; V: TRBV19; J: TRBJ1-5; CDR3: CASSIAGGDNQPQHF; DNA: TGTGCCAGTAGTATAGCGGGGGGGGATAATCAGCCCCAGCATTTT
D: -; size: -; length: 15; V: TRBV20-1; J: TRBJ2-3; CDR3: CSASRFGGSTDTQYF; DNA: TGCAGTGCTAGTCGGTTCGGCGGTAGCACAGATACGCAGTATTTT
D: TRBD1; size: -; length: 14; V: TRBV5-1; J: TRBJ1-5; CDR3: CASSFGTENQPQHF; DNA: TGCGCCAGCAGTTTCGGGACAGAAAATCAGCCCCAGCATTTT
D: -; size: -; length: 15; V: TRBV4-1; J: TRBJ2-1; CDR3: CASSQKRWEHNEQFF; DNA: TGCGCCAGCAGCCAAAAGCGTTGGGAGCACAATGAGCAGTTCTTC
D: TRBD1; size: -; length: 16; V: TRBV7-2; J: TRBJ2-5; CDR3: CASSAHKTGARETQYF; DNA: TGTGCCAGCAGCGCCCACAAGACAGGGGCAAGGGAGACCCAGTACTTC
D: -; size: -; length: 12; V: TRBV5-6; J: TRBJ1-2; CDR3: CASFQGNYGYTF; DNA: TGTGCCAGTTTTCAGGGAAATTATGGCTACACCTTC
D: -; size: few; length: 13; V: TRBV10-3; J: TRBJ1-1; CDR3: CAVSLSGNTEAFF; DNA: TGTGCCGTCAGCCTGAGCGGGAACACTGAAGCTTTCTTT
D: -; size: -; length: 14; V: TRBV5-6; J: TRBJ2-3; CDR3: CASSLFLLTDTQYF; DNA: TGTGCCAGCAGCTTGTTCCTTTTGACAGATACGCAGTATTTT
D: -; size: -; length: 14; V: TRBV25-1; J: TRBJ2-7; CDR3: CASTPRAGKDEQYF; DNA: TGTGCCAGCACCCCCCGGGCAGGGAAGGACGAGCAGTACTTC
D: -; size: -; length: 15; V: TRBV6-1; J: TRBJ2-3; CDR3: CASSEGTTLRDTQYF; DNA: TGTGCCAGCAGTGAAGGTACTACTCTGAGGGATACGCAGTATTTT
D: -; size: -; length: 14; V: TRBV19; J: TRBJ2-7; CDR3: CASTPATGDYEQYF; DNA: TGTGCCAGTACCCCTGCGACAGGCGACTACGAGCAGTACTTC
D: -; size: -; length: 13; V: TRBV30; J: TRBJ2-1; CDR3: CAWDHRGYNEQFF; DNA: TGTGCCTGGGATCATCGGGGGTACAATGAGCAGTTCTTC
D: TRBD2; size: -; length: 16; V: TRBV4-2; J: TRBJ2-5; CDR3: CASSLKDTSGWETQYF; DNA: TGTGCCAGCAGCCTCAAGGACACTAGCGGGTGGGAGACCCAGTACTTC
D: TRBD2; size: -; length: 15; V: TRBV6-2/TRBV6-3; J: TRBJ2-1; CDR3: CASSYSKREGREQFF; DNA: TGTGCCAGCAGTTACTCGAAGCGGGAGGGCCGCGAGCAGTTCTTC
D: TRBD1; size: -; length: 11; V: TRBV25-1; J: TRBJ1-2; CDR3: CASRRGQSYTF; DNA: TGTGCCAGCAGACGGGGACAGTCTTACACCTTC
D: -; size: -; length: 16; V: TRBV7-3; J: TRBJ1-1; CDR3: CASSLQPLGGRTEAFF; DNA: TGTGCCAGCAGCTTACAACCACTGGGGGGGAGGACTGAAGCTTTCTTT
D: -; size: -; length: 15; V: TRBV7-2; J: TRBJ2-7; CDR3: CASSSSYAPSYEQYF; DNA: TGTGCCAGCAGCTCGAGTTACGCGCCCTCCTACGAGCAGTACTTC
D: TRBD2; size: few; length: 17; V: TRBV7-3; J: TRBJ2-1; CDR3: CASSLVVAGAEYNEQFF; DNA: TGTGCCAGCAGCTTAGTAGTAGCGGGTGCCGAGTACAATGAGCAGTTCTTC
D: -; size: once; length: 15; V: TRBV5-1; J: TRBJ1-5; CDR3: CASSPLGVSNQPQHF; DNA: TGCGCCAGCAGCCCTCTAGGGGTTAGCAATCAGCCCCAGCATTTT
D: -; size: -; length: 15; V: TRBV6-6; J: TRBJ1-1; CDR3: CASSYGRVPNTEAFF; DNA: TGTGCCAGCAGTTACGGTCGCGTTCCGAACACTGAAGCTTTCTTT